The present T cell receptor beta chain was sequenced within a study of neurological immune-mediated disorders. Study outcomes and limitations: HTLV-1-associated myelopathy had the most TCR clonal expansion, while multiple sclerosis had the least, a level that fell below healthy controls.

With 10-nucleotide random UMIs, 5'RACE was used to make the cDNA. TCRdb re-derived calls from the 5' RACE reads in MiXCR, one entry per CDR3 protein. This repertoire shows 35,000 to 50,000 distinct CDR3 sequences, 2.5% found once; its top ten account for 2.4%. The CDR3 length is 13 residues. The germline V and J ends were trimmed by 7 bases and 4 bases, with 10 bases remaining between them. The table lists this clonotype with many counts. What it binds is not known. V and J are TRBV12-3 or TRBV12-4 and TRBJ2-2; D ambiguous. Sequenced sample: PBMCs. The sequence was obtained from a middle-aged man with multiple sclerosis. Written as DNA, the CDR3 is TGTGCCAGCAAGACCGATAGCACCGGGGAGCTGTTTTTT. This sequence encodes CASKTDSTGELFF.